This T cell receptor beta chain is from a study of blood T cells in healthy people across ages. Germline V gene data show CDR1 as SEHNR and CDR2 as FQNEAQ (reference sequence). The V end lost 3 bases, the J end lost 15 bases, and 15 bases lay between the germline ends. The CDR3 extends over 12 amino acids. In its sample, this clonotype was seen many times. The second PCR ran about 6 to 12 cycles with a sample-barcoded 5' primer and J-beta primers. TCRdb used MiXCR to reprocess the 5' RACE reads, holding one entry per CDR3 protein. Of 1.5 million to 2 million distinct CDR3 sequences listed, 28% are singletons.

The sequence was obtained from a woman younger than 45 in good health. The chain has TRBV7-9 and TRBJ2-1; D unresolved. Sample: blood. CDR3 region: CASSFRSSGRFF. CDR3 in DNA: TGTGCCAGCAGCTTTCGGTCGTCCGGTAGGTTCTTC.